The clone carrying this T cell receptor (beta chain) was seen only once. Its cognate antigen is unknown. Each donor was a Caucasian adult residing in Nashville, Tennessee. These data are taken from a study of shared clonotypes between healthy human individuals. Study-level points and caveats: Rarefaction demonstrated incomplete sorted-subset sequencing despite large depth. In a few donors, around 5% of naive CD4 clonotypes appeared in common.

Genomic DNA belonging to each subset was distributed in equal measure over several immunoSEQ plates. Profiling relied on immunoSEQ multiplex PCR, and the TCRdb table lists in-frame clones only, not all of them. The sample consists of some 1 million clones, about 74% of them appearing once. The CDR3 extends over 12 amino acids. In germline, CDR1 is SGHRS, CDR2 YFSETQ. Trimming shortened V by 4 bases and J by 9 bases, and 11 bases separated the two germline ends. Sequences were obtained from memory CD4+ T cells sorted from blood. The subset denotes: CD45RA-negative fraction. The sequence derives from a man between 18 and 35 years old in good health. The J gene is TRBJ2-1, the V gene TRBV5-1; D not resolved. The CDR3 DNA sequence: TGCGCCAGCAGCGTGGTGGGCAGTGAGCAGTTCTTC. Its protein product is CASSVVGSEQFF.